The source of this T cell receptor (beta chain) is a study of CD8 T cells in ankylosing spondylitis. Overall study findings and caveats: Characteristic, it appeared, of ankylosing spondylitis blood was a TCR beta motif of fewer than 10 highly homologous variants. Within matched ankylosing spondylitis synovial fluid, disease-linked clones were reportedly significantly enriched.

About this clonotype itself: No antigen is known for it.

Quantitative 5'-RACE was performed with molecular barcodes, and it yielded the TCR beta libraries. TCRdb redid the calling of the 5' RACE reads with MiXCR, one entry per CDR3 protein. In the table there are fewer than 250,000 distinct CDR3 sequences, around a quarter of which are singletons. The source is a male donor with ankylosing spondylitis or in good health (not recorded which). Source material: blood, either unsorted or a sorted T cell fraction (not recorded which).

Here the CDR3 reads CSVGRWGNEQFF. The CDR3 bases are TGCAGCGTTGGACGTTGGGGAAATGAGCAGTTCTTC. The chain combines TRBV29-1 with TRBJ2-1; D unclear. This CDR3 spans 12 amino acids. The V end lost 4 bases, the J end lost 7 bases, and 11 bases lay between the germline ends. Germline V gene data show CDR1 as SQVTM and CDR2 as ANQGSEA.